This entry lists 7 T cell receptor beta chains sequenced from one sample in a study of shared clonotypes between healthy human individuals. The data were produced by immunoSEQ multiplex PCR, yet TCRdb's version contains in-frame clones alone and is incomplete. The table records approximately 2.5 million clones, 80% to 95% of them present only once. Sample: naive CD4+ T cells from PBMCs. Subset reported: CD45RA+ positively selected. The receptors derive from a man younger than 35 in good health. Some clones in this sample may be carry-over from other donors' samples.

Turning to this clone: The same CDR3 is also encoded by other DNA sequences in this sample. The chain employs TRBV7-2 and TRBJ1-5; D is unclear. Trimming took 1 base from V and 4 from J, leaving 8 bases between them. Germline loops: CDR1 SGHTA, CDR2 FQGNSA. The CDR3 has 14 amino acids. CDR3 sequence reads: CASSLGSGNQPQHF. The CDR3 DNA reads TGTGCCAGCAGCTTAGGGTCCGGAAATCAGCCCCAGCATTTT.

This chain connects TRBV7-2 to TRBJ2-5; 10 nucleotides align to TRBD1. CDR1 and CDR2 (germline): SGHTA, FQGNSA. With V trimmed by 4 bases and J by 3 bases, 8 bases remained unmatched. The length of the CDR3 is 16 residues. The DNA for the CDR3 is TGTGCCAGCAGCTCCAAGAGAGGACAGGGGGAAGAGACCCAGTACTTC. Amino acid sequence: CASSSKRGQGEETQYF.

This chain uses TRBV28 with TRBJ2-7; TRBD1 might be the D (8 bases). CDR1 is MDHEN, CDR2 SYDVKM, per germline. Trimming removed 7 bases from V and 3 bases from J, with 19 bases in between. This CDR3 contains 15 residues. CDR3 protein: CASTLGGTGHYEQYF. The CDR3 bases are TGTGCCAGCACCTTGGGGGGGACAGGCCACTACGAGCAGTACTTC.

The chain carries TRBV2 and TRBJ2-7; no definite D call. The CDR3 is 12 residues long. CDR1 SNHLY and CDR2 FYNNEI come from the germline V gene. Deletions cut 3 bases from V and 5 bases from J, with 8 bases between. The CDR3 here is CASSDSGDEQYF. The CDR3 DNA follows: TGTGCCAGCAGTGATTCCGGAGACGAGCAGTACTTC.

V and J are TRBV15 and TRBJ2-1; 14 bases are a match to TRBD2. The CDR3 runs to 17 residues. With 5 bases clipped from V and 15 bases from J, the junction kept 18 bases outside the gene matches. Germline-derived CDR1 and CDR2 are LNHNV and YYDKDF (reference sequence). The CDR3 region is CATSPRVGGLAGDPRFF. The DNA of the CDR3 is TGTGCCACCAGCCCAAGGGTAGGGGGACTAGCGGGAGACCCAAGGTTCTTC. Full variable domain (outside the CDR3, taken from reference TRBV15 and TRBJ2-1): DAMVIQNPRYQVTQFGKPVTLSCSQTLNHNVMYWYQQKSSQAPKLLFHYYDKDFNNEADTPDNFQSRRPNTSFCFLDIRSPGLGDTAMYLCATSPRVGGLAGDPRFFGPGTRLTVL.

The V gene is TRBV7-9, the J gene TRBJ1-6; TRBD1 aligns across 7 bases. The germline gives CDR1 SEHNR, CDR2 FQNEAQ (reference sequence). V gave up 4 bases and J gave up 15 bases; unmatched junction bases: 9. The CDR3 extends over 13 amino acids. The CDR3 DNA reads TGTGCCAGCAGCTACACGACAGGGTATCACCTCCACTTT. Translated: CASSYTTGYHLHF. Variable domain in full (rest from reference TRBV7-9 and TRBJ1-6): DTGVSQNPRHKITKRGQNVTFRCDPISEHNRLYWYRQTLGQGPEFLTYFQNEAQLEKSRLLSDRFSAERPKGSFSTLEIQRTEQGDSAMYLCASSYTTGYHLHFGNGTRLTVT.

The CDR3: CASSPPSGGPTEAFF. In DNA form, the CDR3 reads TGTGCCAGCTCACCCCCCTCAGGGGGCCCCACTGAAGCTTTCTTT. This chain uses TRBV18 with TRBJ1-1; 8 bases are a match to TRBD1. The CDR3 totals 15 residues. V trimming: 3 bases; J trimming: 4 bases; junction bases outside the gene matches: 7. Per germline, CDR1 KGHSH and CDR2 LQKENI.